The following is a T cell receptor beta chain sequence with its context. Its antigen is currently unknown. Germline CDR1 reads SGHTA; CDR2 reads FQGTGA. CDR3 size: 15 residues. V lost 2 bases to trimming and J lost 5 bases; unmatched junction nucleotides: 9. Using RNA template, CDR3s of TCR alpha and beta were amplified with iRepertoire arm-PCR. Each CDR3 protein is one row after TCRdb ran MiXCR on the multiplex PCR reads. The sample has 300,000 to 450,000 distinct CDR3 sequences, 41% seen once. This sample was included in a study of glioma-infiltrating T cells. Regarding the study as a whole: Signature shared blood CDR3 motifs were enriched in low-divergence and depleted in high-divergence patients.

The receptor comes from a human donor with low-grade glioma or glioblastoma, undergoing nonglioma brain surgery, or in good health (not recorded which). Specimen: glioma tissue, nonneoplastic brain tissue, or PBMCs (not recorded which). The genes are TRBV7-3 and TRBJ2-7; 7 bases fit TRBD1. The CDR3 spells CASSLEVRGRNEQYF. CDR3 DNA: TGTGCCAGCAGCTTAGAGGTCAGGGGGAGAAACGAGCAGTACTTC.